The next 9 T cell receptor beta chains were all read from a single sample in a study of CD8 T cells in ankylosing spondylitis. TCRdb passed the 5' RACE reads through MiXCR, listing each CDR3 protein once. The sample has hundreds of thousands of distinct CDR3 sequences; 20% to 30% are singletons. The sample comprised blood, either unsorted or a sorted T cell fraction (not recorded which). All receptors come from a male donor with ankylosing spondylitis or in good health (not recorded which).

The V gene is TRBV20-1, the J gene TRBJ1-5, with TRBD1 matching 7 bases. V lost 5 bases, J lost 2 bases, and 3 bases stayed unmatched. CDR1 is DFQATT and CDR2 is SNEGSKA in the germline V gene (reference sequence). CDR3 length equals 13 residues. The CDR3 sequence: CSAFRGGNQPQHF. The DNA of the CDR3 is TGCAGTGCTTTCAGGGGGGGCAATCAGCCCCAGCATTTT.

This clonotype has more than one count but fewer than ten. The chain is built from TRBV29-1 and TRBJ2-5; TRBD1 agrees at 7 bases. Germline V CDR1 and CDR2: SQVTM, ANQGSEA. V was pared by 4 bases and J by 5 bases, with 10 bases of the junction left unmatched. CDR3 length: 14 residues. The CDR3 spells CSVGATGTAETQYF. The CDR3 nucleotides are TGCAGCGTTGGGGCGACCGGGACAGCGGAGACCCAGTACTTC.

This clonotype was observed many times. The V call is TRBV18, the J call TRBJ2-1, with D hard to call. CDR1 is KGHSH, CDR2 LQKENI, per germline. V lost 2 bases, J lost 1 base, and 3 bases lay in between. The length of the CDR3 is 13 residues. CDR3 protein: CASSPESYNEQFF. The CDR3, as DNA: TGTGCCAGCTCACCAGAATCCTACAATGAGCAGTTCTTC.

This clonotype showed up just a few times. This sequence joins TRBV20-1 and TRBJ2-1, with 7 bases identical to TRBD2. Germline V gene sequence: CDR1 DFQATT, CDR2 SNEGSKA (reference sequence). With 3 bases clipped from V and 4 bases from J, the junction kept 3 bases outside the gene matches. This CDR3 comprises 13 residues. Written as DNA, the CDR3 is TGCAGTGCTAGTCGGGGGGAGTACAATGAGCAGTTCTTC. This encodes CSASRGEYNEQFF.

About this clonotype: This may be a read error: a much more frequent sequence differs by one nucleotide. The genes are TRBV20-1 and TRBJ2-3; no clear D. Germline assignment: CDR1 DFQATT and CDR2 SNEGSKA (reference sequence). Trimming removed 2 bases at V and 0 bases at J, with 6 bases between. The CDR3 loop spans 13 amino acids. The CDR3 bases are TGCAGTGCTAGACCGGACAGCACAGATACGCAGTATTTT. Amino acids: CSARPDSTDTQYF.

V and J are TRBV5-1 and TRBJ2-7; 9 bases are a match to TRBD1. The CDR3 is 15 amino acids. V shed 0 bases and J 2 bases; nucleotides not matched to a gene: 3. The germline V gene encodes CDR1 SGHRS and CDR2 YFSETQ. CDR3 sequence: CASSLAGTGTYEQYF. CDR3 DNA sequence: TGCGCCAGCAGCTTGGCCGGGACAGGGACCTACGAGCAGTACTTC. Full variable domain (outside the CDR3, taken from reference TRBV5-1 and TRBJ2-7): KAGVTQTPRYLIKTRGQQVTLSCSPISGHRSVSWYQQTPGQGLQFLFEYFSETQRNKGNFPGRFSGRQFSNSRSEMNVSTLELGDSALYLCASSLAGTGTYEQYFGPGTRLTVT.

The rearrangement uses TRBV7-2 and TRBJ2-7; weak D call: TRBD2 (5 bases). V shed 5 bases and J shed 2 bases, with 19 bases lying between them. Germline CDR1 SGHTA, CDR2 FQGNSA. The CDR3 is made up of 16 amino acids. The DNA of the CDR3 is TGTGCCAGCAGCATAACAGCAGCGGCGAACCCCTACGAGCAGTACTTC. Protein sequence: CASSITAAANPYEQYF.

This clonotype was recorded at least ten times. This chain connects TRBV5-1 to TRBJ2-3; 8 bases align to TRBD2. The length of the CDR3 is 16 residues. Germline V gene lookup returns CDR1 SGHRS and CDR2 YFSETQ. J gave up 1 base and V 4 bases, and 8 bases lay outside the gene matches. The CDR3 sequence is CASSPPETSGTDTQYF. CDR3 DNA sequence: TGCGCCAGCAGCCCTCCCGAGACTAGCGGCACAGATACGCAGTATTTT.

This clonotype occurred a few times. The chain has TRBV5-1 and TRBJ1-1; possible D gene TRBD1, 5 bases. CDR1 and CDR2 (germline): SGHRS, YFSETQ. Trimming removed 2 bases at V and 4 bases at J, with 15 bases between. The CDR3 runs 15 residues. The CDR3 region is CASSFRGVMRTEAFF. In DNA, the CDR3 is TGCGCCAGCAGCTTCCGGGGGGTGATGCGCACTGAAGCTTTCTTT.